The present TCR beta chain was sequenced within a study of response to subunit inactivated influenza vaccine. CDR3 length equals 13 residues. V lost 3 bases and J 7 bases, leaving 16 bases between the germline ends. Germline lookup yields CDR1 DFQATT and CDR2 SNEGSKA (reference sequence). TCRdb reprocessed the RT-PCR reads with MiXCR, giving one entry per CDR3 protein. The sample has hundreds of thousands of distinct CDR3 sequences; approximately 14% are singletons. The chain links TRBV20-1 to TRBJ2-7; D remains ambiguous. The clonotype comes from a man in his forties or fifties who received an inactivated influenza vaccine. The source was PBMCs from blood, collected roughly 12 days after vaccination. The CDR3 nucleotides are TGCAGTGCTAGGTGGCTAACCCTGGGAGAGCAGTACTTC. Translating gives CSARWLTLGEQYF.